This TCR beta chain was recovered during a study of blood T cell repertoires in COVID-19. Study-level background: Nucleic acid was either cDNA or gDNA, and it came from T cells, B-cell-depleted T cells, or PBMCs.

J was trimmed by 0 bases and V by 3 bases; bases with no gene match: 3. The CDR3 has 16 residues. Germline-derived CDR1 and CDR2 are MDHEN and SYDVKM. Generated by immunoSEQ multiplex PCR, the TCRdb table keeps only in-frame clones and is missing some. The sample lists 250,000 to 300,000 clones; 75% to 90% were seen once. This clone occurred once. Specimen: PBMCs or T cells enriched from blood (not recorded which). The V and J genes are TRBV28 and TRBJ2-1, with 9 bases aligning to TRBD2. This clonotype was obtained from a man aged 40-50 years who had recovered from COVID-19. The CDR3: CASSFYSGSSYNEQFF. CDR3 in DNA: TGTGCCAGCAGTTTTTATAGCGGGAGCTCCTACAATGAGCAGTTCTTC. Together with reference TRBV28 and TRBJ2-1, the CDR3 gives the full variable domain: DVKVTQSSRYLVKRTGEKVFLECVQDMDHENMFWYRQDPGLGLRLIYFSYDVKMKEKGDIPEGYSVSREKKERFSLILESASTNQTSMYLCASSFYSGSSYNEQFFGPGTRLTVL.